This TCR beta chain was sequenced in a study of blood T cell repertoires in COVID-19. Study as a whole: COVID-19 samples, acute and convalescent, were from the United States, Italy and Spain. Sources were T cells, B-cell-depleted T cells, or PBMCs; the material itself was cDNA or gDNA.

Germline-derived CDR1 and CDR2 are SGHDN and FVKESK. This CDR3 contains 13 residues. V shed 0 bases and J shed 6 bases, with 8 bases lying between them. Methods used by the authors: Nucleated cell counts were estimated from reference gene primer amplification. Libraries were prepared by immunoSEQ multiplex PCR; TCRdb keeps only in-frame clonotypes and omits some of them. V and J calls and clone size follow that table, whereas D and trimming were derived from the DNA. This table has some 230,000 clones, roughly 80% appearing once. The TCR comes from a woman aged 55-75 years with acute or convalescent COVID-19. The specimen was peripheral blood. This chain connects TRBV14 to TRBJ2-5; no reliable D call. The CDR3 bases are TGTGCCAGCAGCCAAGATTTACTGAAGACCCAGTACTTC. It is translated as CASSQDLLKTQYF.